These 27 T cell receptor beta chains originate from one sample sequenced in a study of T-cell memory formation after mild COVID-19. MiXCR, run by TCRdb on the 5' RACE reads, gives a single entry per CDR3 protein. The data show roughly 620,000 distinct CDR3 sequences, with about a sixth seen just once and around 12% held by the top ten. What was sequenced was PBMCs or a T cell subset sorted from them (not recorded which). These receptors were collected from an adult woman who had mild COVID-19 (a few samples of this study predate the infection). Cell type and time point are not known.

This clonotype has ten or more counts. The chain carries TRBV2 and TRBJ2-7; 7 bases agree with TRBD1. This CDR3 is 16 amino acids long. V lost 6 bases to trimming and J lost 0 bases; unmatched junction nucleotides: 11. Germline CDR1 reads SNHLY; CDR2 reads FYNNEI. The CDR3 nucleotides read TGTGCCAGCAGCAAAAACAGGGGCGCTAGCTCCTACGAGCAGTACTTC. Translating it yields CASSKNRGASSYEQYF.

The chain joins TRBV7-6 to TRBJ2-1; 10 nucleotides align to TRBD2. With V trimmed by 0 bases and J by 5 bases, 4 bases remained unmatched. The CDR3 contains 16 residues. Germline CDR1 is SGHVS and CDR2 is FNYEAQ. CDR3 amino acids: CASSLAPSGGDNEQFF. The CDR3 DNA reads TGTGCCAGCAGCTTAGCGCCCAGCGGGGGGGACAATGAGCAGTTCTTC.

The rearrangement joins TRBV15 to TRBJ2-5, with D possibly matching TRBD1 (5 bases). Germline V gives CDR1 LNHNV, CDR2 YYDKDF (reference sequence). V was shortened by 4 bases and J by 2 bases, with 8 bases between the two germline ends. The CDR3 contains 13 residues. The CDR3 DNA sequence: TGTGCCACCAGCATAGGGGTGCAAGAGACCCAGTACTTC. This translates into CATSIGVQETQYF.

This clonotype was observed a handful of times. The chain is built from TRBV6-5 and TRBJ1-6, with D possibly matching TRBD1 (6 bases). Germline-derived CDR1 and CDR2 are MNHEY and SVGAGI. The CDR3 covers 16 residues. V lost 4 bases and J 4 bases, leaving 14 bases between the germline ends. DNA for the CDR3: TGTGCCAGCAGTTTTCTTGGACAGCTTTATAATTCACCCCTCCACTTT. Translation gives CASSFLGQLYNSPLHF.

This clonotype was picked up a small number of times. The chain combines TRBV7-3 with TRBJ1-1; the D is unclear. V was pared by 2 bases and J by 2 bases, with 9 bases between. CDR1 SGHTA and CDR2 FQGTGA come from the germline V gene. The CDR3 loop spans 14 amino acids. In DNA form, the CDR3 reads TGTGCCAGCAGCTTATCGGCCCGTAACACTGAAGCTTTCTTT. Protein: CASSLSARNTEAFF.

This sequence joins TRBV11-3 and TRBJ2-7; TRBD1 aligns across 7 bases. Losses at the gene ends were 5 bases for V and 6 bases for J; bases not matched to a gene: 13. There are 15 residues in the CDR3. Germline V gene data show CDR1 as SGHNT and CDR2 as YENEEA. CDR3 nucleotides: TGTGCCAGCAGCGCGACAGGGAAGGATTCGGGCGAGCAGTACTTC. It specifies CASSATGKDSGEQYF. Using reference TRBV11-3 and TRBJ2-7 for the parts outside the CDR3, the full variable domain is EAGVVQSPRYKIIEKKQPVAFWCNPISGHNTLYWYLQNLGQGPELLIRYENEEAVDDSQLPKDRFSAERLKGVDSTLKIQPAELGDSAVYLCASSATGKDSGEQYFGPGTRLTVT.

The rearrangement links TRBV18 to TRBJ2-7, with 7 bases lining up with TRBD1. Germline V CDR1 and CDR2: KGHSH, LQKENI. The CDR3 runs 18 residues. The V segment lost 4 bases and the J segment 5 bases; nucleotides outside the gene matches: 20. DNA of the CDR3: TGTGCCAGCTCACGAAGCTACGGGTCGGGCTCAGGGGGAGACGAGCAGTACTTC. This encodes CASSRSYGSGSGGDEQYF.

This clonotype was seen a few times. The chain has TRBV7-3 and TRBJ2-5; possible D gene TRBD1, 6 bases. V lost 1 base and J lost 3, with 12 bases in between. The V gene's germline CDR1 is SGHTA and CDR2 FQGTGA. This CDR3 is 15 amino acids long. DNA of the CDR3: TGTGCCAGCAGCTTAATTGGGGGCGGAGAAGAGACCCAGTACTTC. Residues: CASSLIGGGEETQYF.

The CDR3, as DNA: TGTGCCAGCACCCTCGGGGAACTGGGGGTTTCTAATGAGCAGTTCTTC. Protein: CASTLGELGVSNEQFF. The chain combines TRBV6-2 or TRBV6-3 with TRBJ2-1; possibly TRBD1 or TRBD2 for D (5 bases each). Germline CDR1 reads MNHEY; CDR2 reads SVGEGT. The V end was cut by 7 bases, the J end by 7 bases, with 23 bases between. This CDR3 is 16 amino acids long.

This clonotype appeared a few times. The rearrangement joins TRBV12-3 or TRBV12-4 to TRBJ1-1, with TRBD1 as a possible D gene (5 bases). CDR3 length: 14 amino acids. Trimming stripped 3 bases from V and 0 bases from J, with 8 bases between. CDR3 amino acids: CASSFMGVNTEAFF. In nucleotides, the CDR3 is TGTGCCAGCAGTTTTATGGGGGTGAACACTGAAGCTTTCTTT.

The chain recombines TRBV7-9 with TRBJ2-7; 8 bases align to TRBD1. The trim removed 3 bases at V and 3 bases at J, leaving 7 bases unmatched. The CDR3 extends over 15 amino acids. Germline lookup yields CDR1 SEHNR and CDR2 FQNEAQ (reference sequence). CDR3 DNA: TGTGCCAGCAGCTTTTACGGGACAGGTTTCTACGAGCAGTACTTC. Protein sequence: CASSFYGTGFYEQYF.

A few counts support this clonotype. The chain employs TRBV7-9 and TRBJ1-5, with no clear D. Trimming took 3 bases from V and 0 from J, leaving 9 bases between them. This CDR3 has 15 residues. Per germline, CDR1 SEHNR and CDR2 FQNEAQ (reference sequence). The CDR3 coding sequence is TGTGCCAGCAGCTTTGGGTCCCTTAGCAATCAGCCCCAGCATTTT. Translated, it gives CASSFGSLSNQPQHF.

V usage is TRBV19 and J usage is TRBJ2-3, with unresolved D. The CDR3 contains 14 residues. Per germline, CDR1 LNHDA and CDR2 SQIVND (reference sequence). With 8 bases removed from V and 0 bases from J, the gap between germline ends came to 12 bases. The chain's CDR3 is CASSQKTSTDTQYF. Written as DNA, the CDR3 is TGTGCCAGTTCCCAAAAAACTAGCACAGATACGCAGTATTTT.

The chain's CDR3 is CASTLTWSSGNTIYF. CDR3 sequence (DNA): TGTGCCAGCACCTTGACGTGGAGCTCTGGAAACACCATATATTTT. This sequence joins TRBV12-3 or TRBV12-4 and TRBJ1-3; unclear D gene. The CDR3 totals 15 residues. V was cut by 7 bases and J by 0 bases, with 13 bases left in between.

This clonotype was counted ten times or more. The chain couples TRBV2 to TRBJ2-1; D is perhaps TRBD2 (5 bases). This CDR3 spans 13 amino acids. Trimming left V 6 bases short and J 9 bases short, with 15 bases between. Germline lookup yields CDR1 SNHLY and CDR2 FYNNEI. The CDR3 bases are TGTGCCAGCAGCGATCCCAGAGGGAGTGAGCAGTTCTTC. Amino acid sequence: CASSDPRGSEQFF.

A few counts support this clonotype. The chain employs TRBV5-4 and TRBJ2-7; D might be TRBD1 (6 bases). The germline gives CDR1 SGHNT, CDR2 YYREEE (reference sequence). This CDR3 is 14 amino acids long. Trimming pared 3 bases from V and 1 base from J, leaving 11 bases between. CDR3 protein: CASSSQGISYEQYF. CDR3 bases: TGTGCCAGCAGCTCCCAGGGGATATCCTACGAGCAGTACTTC.

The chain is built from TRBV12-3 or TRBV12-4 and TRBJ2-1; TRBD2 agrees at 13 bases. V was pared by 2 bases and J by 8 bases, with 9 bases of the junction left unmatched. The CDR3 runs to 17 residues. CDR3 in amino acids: CASSLTQLAGGPDEQFF. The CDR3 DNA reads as TGTGCCAGCAGTTTAACTCAACTAGCGGGGGGGCCAGATGAGCAGTTCTTC.

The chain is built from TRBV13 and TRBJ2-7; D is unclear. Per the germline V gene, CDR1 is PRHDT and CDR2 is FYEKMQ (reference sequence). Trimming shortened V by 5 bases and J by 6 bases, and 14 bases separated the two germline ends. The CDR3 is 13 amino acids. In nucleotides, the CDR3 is TGTGCCAGCAGCCCGGTAACCCTCTCCGAGCAGTACTTC. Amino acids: CASSPVTLSEQYF.

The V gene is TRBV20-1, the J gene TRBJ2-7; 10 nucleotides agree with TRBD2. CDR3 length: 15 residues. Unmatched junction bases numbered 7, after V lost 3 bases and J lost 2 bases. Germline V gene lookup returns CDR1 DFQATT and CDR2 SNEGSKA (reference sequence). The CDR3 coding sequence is TGCAGTGCTAGGAATCTAGCGGGGGTCCCCTACGAGCAGTACTTC. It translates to CSARNLAGVPYEQYF.

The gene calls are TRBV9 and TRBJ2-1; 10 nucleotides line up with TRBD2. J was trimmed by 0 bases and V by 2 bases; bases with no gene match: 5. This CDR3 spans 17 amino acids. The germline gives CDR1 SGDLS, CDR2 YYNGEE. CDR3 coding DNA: TGTGCCAGCAGCGTCACACTAGCGGGGAGCTCCTACAATGAGCAGTTCTTC. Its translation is CASSVTLAGSSYNEQFF.

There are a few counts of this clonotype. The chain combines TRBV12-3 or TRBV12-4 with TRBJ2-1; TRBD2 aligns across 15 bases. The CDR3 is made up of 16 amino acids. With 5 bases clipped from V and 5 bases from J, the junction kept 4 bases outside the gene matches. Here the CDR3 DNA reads TGTGCCAGCAGTCCGGGACTAGCGGGAGGTAACAATGAGCAGTTCTTC. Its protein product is CASSPGLAGGNNEQFF.

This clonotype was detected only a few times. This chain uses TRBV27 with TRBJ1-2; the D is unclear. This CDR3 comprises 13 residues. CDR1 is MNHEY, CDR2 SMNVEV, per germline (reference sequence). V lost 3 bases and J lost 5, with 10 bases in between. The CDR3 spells CASSLNPSYGYTF. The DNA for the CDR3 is TGTGCCAGCAGTTTGAACCCCAGTTATGGCTACACCTTC.

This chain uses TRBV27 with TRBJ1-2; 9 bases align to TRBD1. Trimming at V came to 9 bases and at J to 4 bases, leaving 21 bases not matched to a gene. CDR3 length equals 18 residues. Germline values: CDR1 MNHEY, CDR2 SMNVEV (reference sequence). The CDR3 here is CARYPPGGAGTGPYGYTF. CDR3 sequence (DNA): TGTGCCAGATACCCCCCGGGGGGAGCCGGGACAGGGCCCTATGGCTACACCTTC.

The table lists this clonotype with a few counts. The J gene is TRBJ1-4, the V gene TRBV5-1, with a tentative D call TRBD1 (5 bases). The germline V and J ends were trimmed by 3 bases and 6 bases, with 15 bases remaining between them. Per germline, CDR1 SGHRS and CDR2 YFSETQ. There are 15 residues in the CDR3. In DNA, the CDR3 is TGCGCCAGCAGCTCATCCGGGACTAGCTATGAAAAACTGTTTTTT. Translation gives CASSSSGTSYEKLFF.

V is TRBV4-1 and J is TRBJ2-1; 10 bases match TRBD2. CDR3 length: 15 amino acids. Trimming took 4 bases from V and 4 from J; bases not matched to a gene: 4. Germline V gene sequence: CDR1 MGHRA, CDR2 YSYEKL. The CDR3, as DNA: TGCGCCAGCAGCCCCCTAGCGGGAGAATACAATGAGCAGTTCTTC. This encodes CASSPLAGEYNEQFF.

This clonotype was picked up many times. The CDR3 DNA follows: TGTGCCAGCAGTTACTCTAGGGTCGGGAACACTGAAGCTTTCTTT. The encoded protein is CASSYSRVGNTEAFF. This chain joins TRBV6-6 and TRBJ1-1, with D unresolved. Germline values: CDR1 MNHNY, CDR2 SVGAGI (reference sequence). Trimming cost V 0 bases and J 1 base, with 9 bases left between them. CDR3 length equals 15 residues.

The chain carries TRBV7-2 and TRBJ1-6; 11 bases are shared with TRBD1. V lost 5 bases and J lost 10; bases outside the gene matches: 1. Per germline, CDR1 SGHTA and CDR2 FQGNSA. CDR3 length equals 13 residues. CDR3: CASSRTGGSPLHF. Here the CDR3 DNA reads TGTGCCAGCAGCCGGACAGGGGGCTCACCCCTCCACTTT.